Listed below are T cell receptor beta chains from one sample, sequenced in a study of cytomegalovirus exposure and HLA in healthy donors. The data were produced by immunoSEQ multiplex PCR, yet TCRdb's version contains in-frame clones alone and is incomplete. This table has approximately 200,000 clones, 65% to 80% appearing once. The specimen was PBMCs. These receptors were collected from a man in his forties or fifties in good health and CMV-seronegative. CDR3s include the opening cysteine and the closing phenylalanine or tryptophan. Clone size is given for some rows only: seen once, a few or many times, or a class if the clone is expanded.

j_call: TRBJ2-5
v_call: TRBV19
clone_size: .
cdr3_aa: CASSGGVNRGQETQYF

j_call: TRBJ2-7
v_call: TRBV7-3
clone_size: .
cdr3_aa: CASSRGGAYEQYF

j_call: TRBJ1-1
v_call: TRBV29-1
clone_size: .
cdr3_aa: CSVSPGGPRTEAFF

j_call: TRBJ1-3
v_call: TRBV6-5
clone_size: .
cdr3_aa: CASSFDRSPGNTIYF

j_call: TRBJ2-7
v_call: TRBV5-6
clone_size: few
cdr3_aa: CASSPRRYARDEQYF

j_call: TRBJ2-5
v_call: TRBV25-1
clone_size: once
cdr3_aa: CASSRGQGLQETQYF

j_call: TRBJ2-7
v_call: TRBV11-3
clone_size: .
cdr3_aa: CASSFLSQEQYF

j_call: TRBJ2-3
v_call: TRBV25-1
clone_size: .
cdr3_aa: CASSEKWGGLAGPDTQYF

j_call: TRBJ2-7
v_call: TRBV6-4
clone_size: once
cdr3_aa: CASSGGRKTYEQYF

j_call: TRBJ1-5
v_call: TRBV27
clone_size: .
cdr3_aa: CASSLSFPRNQPQHF

j_call: TRBJ2-7
v_call: TRBV5-5
clone_size: few
cdr3_aa: CASSFFSGYEQYF

j_call: TRBJ2-1
v_call: TRBV30
clone_size: .
cdr3_aa: CAWSAANEQFF

j_call: TRBJ2-7
v_call: TRBV7-9
clone_size: .
cdr3_aa: CASSLTGLGTSEQYF

j_call: TRBJ2-5
v_call: TRBV14
clone_size: .
cdr3_aa: CASSQARLVETQYF

j_call: TRBJ1-2
v_call: TRBV7-3
clone_size: .
cdr3_aa: CASSFRQGHGYTF

j_call: TRBJ1-3
v_call: TRBV29-1
clone_size: few
cdr3_aa: CSVAGGASGNTIYF

j_call: TRBJ1-3
v_call: TRBV4-2
clone_size: few
cdr3_aa: CASSPGGTSSGNTIYF